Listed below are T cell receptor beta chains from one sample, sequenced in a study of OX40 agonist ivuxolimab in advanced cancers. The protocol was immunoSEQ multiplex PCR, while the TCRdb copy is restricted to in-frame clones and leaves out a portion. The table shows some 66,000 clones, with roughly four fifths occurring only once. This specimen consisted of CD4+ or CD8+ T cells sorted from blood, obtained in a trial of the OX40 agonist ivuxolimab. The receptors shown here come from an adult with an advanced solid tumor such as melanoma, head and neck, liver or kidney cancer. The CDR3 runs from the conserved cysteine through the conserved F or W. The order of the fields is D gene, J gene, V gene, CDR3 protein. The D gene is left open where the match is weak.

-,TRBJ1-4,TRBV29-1,CSVESRVNEKLFF
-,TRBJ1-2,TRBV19,CASRVRGGGTYGYTF
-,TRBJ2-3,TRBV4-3,CASSQGSRTDTQYF
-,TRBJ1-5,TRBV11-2,CASSWDGNQPQHF
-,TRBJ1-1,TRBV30,CAWNDGNTEAFF
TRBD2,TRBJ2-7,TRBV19,CASTNSGGTHEQYF
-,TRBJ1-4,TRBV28,CASNEGRIEKLFF
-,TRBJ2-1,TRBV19,CASRPPSSAAEQFF
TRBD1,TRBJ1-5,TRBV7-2,CANSLRDRVDQPQHF
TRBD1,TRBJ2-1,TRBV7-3,CASSSIPGQGLNEQFF
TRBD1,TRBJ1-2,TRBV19,CASSPGTGGNYGYTF
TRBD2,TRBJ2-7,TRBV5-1,CASSLGDTSGEQYF
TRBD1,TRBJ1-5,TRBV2,CASSDLGRQGTQPQHF
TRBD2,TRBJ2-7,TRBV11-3,CASSGTSGRVQYF
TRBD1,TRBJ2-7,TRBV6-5,CASSYQGQGVEQYF
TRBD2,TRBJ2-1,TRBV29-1,CSVRGGLVDNEQFF
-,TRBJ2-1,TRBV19,CARRNTGIYNEQFF
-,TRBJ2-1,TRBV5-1,CASTRRNEQFF
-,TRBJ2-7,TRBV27,CASRTGGFEQYF
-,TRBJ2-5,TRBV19,CASSIWGRQETQYF
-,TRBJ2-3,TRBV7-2,CASSLTGGRATDTQYF
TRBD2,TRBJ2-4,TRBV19,CASSGLAGASQYF
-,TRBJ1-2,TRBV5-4,CASRSPKEGAYGYTF
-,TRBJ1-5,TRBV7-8,CASKAYGQSTQPQHF
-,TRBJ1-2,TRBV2,CASSGTGSGYTF
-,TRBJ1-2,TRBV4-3,CASSQVVASVGYGYTF
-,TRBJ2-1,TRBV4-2,CASSPQNRRDYNEQFF
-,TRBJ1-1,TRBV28,CASSLTGQMNTEAFF
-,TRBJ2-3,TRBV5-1,CASSLGPNRASGGTDTQYF
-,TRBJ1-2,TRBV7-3,CASSPSAGTNYGYTF
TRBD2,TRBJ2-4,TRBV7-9,CASSRRLAGLNIQYF